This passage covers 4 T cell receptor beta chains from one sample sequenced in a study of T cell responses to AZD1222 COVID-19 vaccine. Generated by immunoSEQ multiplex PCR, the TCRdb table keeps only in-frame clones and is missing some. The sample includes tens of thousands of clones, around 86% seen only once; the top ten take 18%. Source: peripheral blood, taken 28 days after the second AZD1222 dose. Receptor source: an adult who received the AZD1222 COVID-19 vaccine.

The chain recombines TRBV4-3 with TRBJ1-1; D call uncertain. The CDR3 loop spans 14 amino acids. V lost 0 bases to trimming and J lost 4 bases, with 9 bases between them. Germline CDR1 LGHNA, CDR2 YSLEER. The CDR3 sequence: CASSQEWGITEAFF. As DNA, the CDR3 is TGCGCCAGCAGCCAAGAATGGGGAATCACTGAAGCTTTCTTT.

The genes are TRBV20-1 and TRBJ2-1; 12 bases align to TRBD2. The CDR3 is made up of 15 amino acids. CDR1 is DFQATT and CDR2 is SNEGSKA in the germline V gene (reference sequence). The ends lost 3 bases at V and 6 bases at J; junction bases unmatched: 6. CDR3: CSASALAGGLNEQFF. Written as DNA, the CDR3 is TGCAGTGCTAGTGCGCTAGCGGGGGGGCTCAATGAGCAGTTCTTC.

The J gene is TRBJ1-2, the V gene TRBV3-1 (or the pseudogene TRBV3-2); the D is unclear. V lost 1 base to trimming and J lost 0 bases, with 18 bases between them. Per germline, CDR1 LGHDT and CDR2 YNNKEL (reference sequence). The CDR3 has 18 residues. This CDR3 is CASSQVRRRARPNYGYTF. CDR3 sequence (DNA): TGTGCCAGCAGCCAAGTGAGGCGACGGGCGCGACCTAACTATGGCTACACCTTC.

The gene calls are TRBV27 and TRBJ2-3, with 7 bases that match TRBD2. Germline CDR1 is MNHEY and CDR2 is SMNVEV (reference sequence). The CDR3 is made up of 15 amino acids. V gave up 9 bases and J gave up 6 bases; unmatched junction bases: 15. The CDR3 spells CAREKGGAHGDTQYF. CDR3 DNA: TGTGCCAGAGAAAAGGGAGGGGCACACGGGGATACGCAGTATTTT.